What follows is one T cell receptor (beta chain) and its context. The antigen remains unidentified. The data stem from a study of cytomegalovirus exposure and HLA in healthy donors. Whole-study findings and limits: The study listed roughly 150 cytomegalovirus-associated TCR beta chains.

13 Jbeta primers and 60 Vbeta primers were used for the PCR. The data were produced by immunoSEQ multiplex PCR, yet TCRdb's version contains in-frame clones alone and is incomplete. The sample lists some 150,000 clones; about 64% were seen once. All the people who gave samples were healthy bone marrow donors. CDR1 is SGHAT and CDR2 is FQNNGV in the germline V gene. The V end was cut by 3 bases, the J end by 6 bases, with 9 bases between. The CDR3 loop spans 13 amino acids. The clonotype originates from a young woman in good health and CMV-seropositive. Sequences were obtained from PBMCs. This chain joins TRBV11-2 and TRBJ2-1; the D gene is possibly TRBD1 (6 bases). As DNA, the CDR3 is TGTGCCAGCAGCTTCGGACAGCTCAATGAGCAGTTCTTC. Translation gives CASSFGQLNEQFF.